This T cell receptor beta chain emerged from a study of blood T cell repertoires in COVID-19. Study overall: Specimens from acute and convalescent COVID-19 originated in the United States, Italy and Spain. The cDNA or gDNA used as material had been derived from T cells, B-cell-depleted T cells, or PBMCs.

The CDR3 is 18 amino acids. The V and J ends lost 2 bases and 4 bases, in that order; junction bases with no gene match: 12. Germline loops: CDR1 KGHDR, CDR2 SFDVKD. Original processing notes: By means of reference gene primer amplification, nucleated cell counts were estimated. Clones were sequenced by immunoSEQ multiplex PCR, and TCRdb holds only the in-frame ones, with some missing. Clone size and V and J calls were adopted from that table, with D and trimming inferred from the DNA. This table holds 150,000 to 200,000 clones, 65% to 85% found once. The sequence was obtained from a man in his sixties with active or convalescent COVID-19. V gene TRBV24-1 combines with J gene TRBJ2-1, with 8 bases aligning to TRBD1. The sample taken for sequencing was peripheral blood. The CDR3: CATSDSHRGSGGYNEQFF. As DNA, the CDR3 is TGTGCCACCAGTGATTCACACAGGGGGTCAGGGGGTTACAATGAGCAGTTCTTC.